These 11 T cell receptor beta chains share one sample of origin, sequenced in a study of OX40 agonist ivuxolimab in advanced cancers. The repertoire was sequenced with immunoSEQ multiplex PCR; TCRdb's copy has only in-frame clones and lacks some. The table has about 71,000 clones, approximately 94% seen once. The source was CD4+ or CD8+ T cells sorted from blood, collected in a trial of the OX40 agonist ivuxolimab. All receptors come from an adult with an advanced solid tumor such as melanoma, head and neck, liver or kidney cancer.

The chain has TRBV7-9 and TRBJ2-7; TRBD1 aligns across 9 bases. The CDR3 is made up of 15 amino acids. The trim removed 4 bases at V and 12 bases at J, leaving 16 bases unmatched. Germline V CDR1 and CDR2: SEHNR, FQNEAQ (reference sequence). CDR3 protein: CASSSRDRDHPSPYF. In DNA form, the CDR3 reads TGTGCCAGCAGCTCCCGGGACAGGGATCATCCTTCGCCGTACTTC.

CDR3 protein: CASRATSGYYEQYF. The CDR3 DNA reads as TGTGCCAGTAGGGCGACTAGCGGATACTACGAGCAGTACTTC. The chain carries TRBV19 and TRBJ2-7, with 9 nucleotides matching TRBD2. J gave up 3 bases and V 6 bases, and 6 bases lay outside the gene matches. This CDR3 spans 14 amino acids. Germline assignment: CDR1 LNHDA and CDR2 SQIVND (reference sequence).

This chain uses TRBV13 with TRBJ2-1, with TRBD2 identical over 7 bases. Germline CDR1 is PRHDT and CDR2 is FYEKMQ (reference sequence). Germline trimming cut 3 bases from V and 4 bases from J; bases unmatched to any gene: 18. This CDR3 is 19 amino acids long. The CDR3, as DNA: TGTGCCAGCAGCTTCATCCCTGAGTCGCGGGGGAGCGTATACAATGAGCAGTTCTTC. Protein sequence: CASSFIPESRGSVYNEQFF. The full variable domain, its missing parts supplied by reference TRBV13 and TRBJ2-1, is AAGVIQSPRHLIKEKRETATLKCYPIPRHDTVYWYQQGPGQDPQFLISFYEKMQSDKGSIPDRFSAQQFSDYHSELNMSSLELGDSALYFCASSFIPESRGSVYNEQFFGPGTRLTVL.

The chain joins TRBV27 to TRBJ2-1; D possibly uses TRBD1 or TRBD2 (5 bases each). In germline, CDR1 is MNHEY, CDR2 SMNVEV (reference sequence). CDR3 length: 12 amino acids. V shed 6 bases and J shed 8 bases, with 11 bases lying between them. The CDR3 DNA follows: TGTGCCAGCAGAAGAGGGGTGGATGAGCAGTTCTTC. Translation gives CASRRGVDEQFF.

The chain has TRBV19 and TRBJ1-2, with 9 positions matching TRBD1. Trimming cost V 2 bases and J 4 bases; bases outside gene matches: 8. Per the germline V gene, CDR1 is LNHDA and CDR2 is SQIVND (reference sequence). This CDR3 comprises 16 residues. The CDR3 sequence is CASSIFSGTGFYGYTF. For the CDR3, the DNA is TGTGCCAGTAGTATATTCTCCGGGACAGGGTTCTATGGCTACACCTTC.

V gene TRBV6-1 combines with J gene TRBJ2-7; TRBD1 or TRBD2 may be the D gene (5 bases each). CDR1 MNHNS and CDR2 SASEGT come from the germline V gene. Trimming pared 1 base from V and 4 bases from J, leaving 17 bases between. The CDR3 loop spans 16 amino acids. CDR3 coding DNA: TGTGCCAGCAGTGAAGTACTAGGGGAGAGGGCTTACGAGCAGTACTTC. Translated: CASSEVLGERAYEQYF.

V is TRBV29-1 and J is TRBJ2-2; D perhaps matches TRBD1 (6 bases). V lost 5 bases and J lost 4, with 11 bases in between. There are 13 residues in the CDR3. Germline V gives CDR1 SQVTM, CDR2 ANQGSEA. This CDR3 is CSVYQGSTGELFF. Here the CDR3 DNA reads TGCAGCGTTTATCAGGGGAGCACCGGGGAGCTGTTTTTT.

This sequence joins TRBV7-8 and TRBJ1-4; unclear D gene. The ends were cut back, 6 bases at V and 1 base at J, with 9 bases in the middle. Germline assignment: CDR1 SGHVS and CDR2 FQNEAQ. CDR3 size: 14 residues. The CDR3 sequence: CASSPAVTNEKLFF. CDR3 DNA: TGTGCCAGCAGTCCTGCAGTAACTAATGAAAAACTGTTTTTT.

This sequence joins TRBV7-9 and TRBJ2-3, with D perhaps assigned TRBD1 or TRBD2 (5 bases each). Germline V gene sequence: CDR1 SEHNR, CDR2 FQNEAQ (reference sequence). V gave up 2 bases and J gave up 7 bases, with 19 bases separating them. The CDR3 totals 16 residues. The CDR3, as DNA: TGTGCCAGCAGCTTACCAACGGGACCCCTGGCAAATACGCAGTATTTT. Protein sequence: CASSLPTGPLANTQYF.

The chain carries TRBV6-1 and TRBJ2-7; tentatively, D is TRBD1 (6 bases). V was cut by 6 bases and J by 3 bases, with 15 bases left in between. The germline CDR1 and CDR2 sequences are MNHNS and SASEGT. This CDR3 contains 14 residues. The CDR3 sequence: CASSDPRTVYEQYF. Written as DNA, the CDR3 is TGTGCCAGCAGCGACCCCAGGACAGTCTACGAGCAGTACTTC.

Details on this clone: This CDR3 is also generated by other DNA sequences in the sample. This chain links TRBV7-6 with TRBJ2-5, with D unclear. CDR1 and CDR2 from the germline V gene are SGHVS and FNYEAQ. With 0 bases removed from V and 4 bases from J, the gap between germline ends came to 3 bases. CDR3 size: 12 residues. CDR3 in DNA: TGTGCCAGCAGCTTAGCCGGAGAGACCCAGTACTTC. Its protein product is CASSLAGETQYF.